The 17 T cell receptor beta chains below were found in one sample sequenced in a study of blood T cell repertoires in COVID-19. Profiling relied on immunoSEQ multiplex PCR, and the TCRdb table lists in-frame clones only, not all of them. The sample contains under 75,000 clones, 70% to 90% of which appear only once. Input material: peripheral blood. These receptors originate from a man between 25 and 39 years old with acute or convalescent COVID-19.

The rearrangement links TRBV30 to TRBJ2-7; 8 bases are a match to TRBD2. The CDR3 sequence is 14 residues long. J lost 5 bases, V lost 4 bases, and 10 bases had no gene match. CDR1 GTSNPN and CDR2 SVGIG come from the germline V gene (reference sequence). The CDR3 is CAWNLPGGRNEQYF. CDR3 nucleotide sequence: TGTGCCTGGAATCTTCCGGGAGGGAGGAACGAGCAGTACTTC.

The chain uses TRBV30 and TRBJ2-7; possibly TRBD1 for D (6 bases). V was cut by 4 bases and J by 2 bases, with 9 bases left in between. Germline CDR1 GTSNPN, CDR2 SVGIG (reference sequence). The CDR3 length is 12 residues. CDR3 in DNA: TGTGCCTGGACTCGGGACACCTACGAGCAGTACTTC. Translated: CAWTRDTYEQYF.

V is TRBV12-3 or TRBV12-4 and J is TRBJ1-5; D is unresolved. The V end lost 3 bases, the J end lost 6 bases, and 9 bases lay between the germline ends. The CDR3 has 13 residues. The CDR3 is CASSLGSIQPQHF. As DNA, the CDR3 is TGTGCCAGCAGTTTGGGCAGTATTCAGCCCCAGCATTTT.

The gene calls are TRBV6-6 and TRBJ1-5; tentative D call: TRBD1 (6 bases). The CDR3 covers 14 residues. The germline V and J ends were trimmed by 5 bases and 7 bases, with 15 bases remaining between them. CDR1 and CDR2 from the germline V gene are MNHNY and SVGAGI (reference sequence). The CDR3 loop reads CASSGDRYTQPQHF. The CDR3 DNA follows: TGTGCCAGCAGTGGCGACAGGTATACGCAGCCCCAGCATTTT.

This clone was found a few times. The V call is TRBV5-1, the J call TRBJ2-1; D is perhaps TRBD2 (6 bases). CDR1 is SGHRS and CDR2 is YFSETQ in the germline V gene. The CDR3 is 17 residues long. V was pared by 4 bases and J by 2 bases, with 19 bases between. The CDR3 nucleotides are TGCGCCAGCAGCCCTACTCCATCTAGCGCCGCCTACAATGAGCAGTTCTTC. It yields the protein CASSPTPSSAAYNEQFF.

V gene TRBV3-1 (or the pseudogene TRBV3-2) combines with J gene TRBJ2-5; the match to TRBD2 covers 16 bases. V trimming: 2 bases; J trimming: 3 bases; junction bases outside the gene matches: 3. The CDR3 extends over 17 amino acids. Germline V gene data show CDR1 as LGHDT and CDR2 as YNNKEL (reference sequence). The CDR3 DNA reads TGTGCCAGCAGCCAACCCGGGACTAGCGGGGGGGAAGAGACCCAGTACTTC. The encoded protein is CASSQPGTSGGEETQYF.

This clone was counted a single time. CDR3 DNA: TGCGCCAGCAGCTTGGCCGTCGGGGGGTCCTACAATGAGCAGTTCTTC. Translated, it gives CASSLAVGGSYNEQFF. The V and J genes are TRBV5-1 and TRBJ2-1; 7 positions match TRBD2. The germline V gene encodes CDR1 SGHRS and CDR2 YFSETQ. With V trimmed by 0 bases and J by 1 base, 4 bases remained unmatched. CDR3 length: 16 amino acids.

The rearrangement joins TRBV4-1 to TRBJ2-5; TRBD1 agrees at 7 bases. This CDR3 contains 14 residues. The V gene end was trimmed by 1 base and the J gene end by 2 bases; junction bases not matched to a gene: 1. Per germline, CDR1 MGHRA and CDR2 YSYEKL. DNA for the CDR3: TGCGCCAGCAGCCAAGGGGGACAGCAAGAGACCCAGTACTTC. Translating it yields CASSQGGQQETQYF.

The V call is TRBV6-5, the J call TRBJ1-3; D uncertain. The V end was cut by 4 bases, the J end by 7 bases, with 8 bases between. Germline V gene lookup returns CDR1 MNHEY and CDR2 SVGAGI. The CDR3 has 12 residues. In nucleotides, the CDR3 is TGTGCCAGCAGTTCAGGACTGAACACCATATATTTT. Residues: CASSSGLNTIYF.

The chain recombines TRBV7-9 with TRBJ1-2, with TRBD1 matching over 8 bases. V lost 10 bases and J lost 4; bases outside the gene matches: 11. Germline V gene data show CDR1 as SEHNR and CDR2 as FQNEAQ (reference sequence). This CDR3 spans 14 amino acids. The CDR3 sequence: CATPSRDRIYGYTF. The CDR3 coding sequence is TGTGCCACCCCTAGCCGGGACAGGATCTATGGCTACACCTTC.

This clone was seen a handful of times. This chain connects TRBV4-1 to TRBJ1-5, with D maybe TRBD1 (6 bases). The CDR3 loop spans 15 amino acids. The germline V gene encodes CDR1 MGHRA and CDR2 YSYEKL. The germline V and J ends were trimmed by 0 bases and 3 bases, with 9 bases remaining between them. The CDR3 DNA is TGCGCCAGCAGCCAAGACGGGGGGCACAATCAGCCCCAGCATTTT. Residues: CASSQDGGHNQPQHF.

The chain is built from TRBV18 and TRBJ1-1, with 7 bases that match TRBD1. Germline V lookup: CDR1 KGHSH, CDR2 LQKENI. The V and J ends lost 0 bases and 5 bases, in that order; junction bases with no gene match: 9. The CDR3 length is 16 residues. CDR3 sequence (DNA): TGTGCCAGCTCACCACCGGGACAGCCGGTTTTGACTGAAGCTTTCTTT. It is translated as CASSPPGQPVLTEAFF. Drawing the rest from reference TRBV18 and TRBJ1-1, the complete variable domain is NAGVMQNPRHLVRRRGQEARLRCSPMKGHSHVYWYRQLPEEGLKFMVYLQKENIIDESGMPKERFSAEFPKEGPSILRIQQVVRGDSAAYFCASSPPGQPVLTEAFFGQGTRLTVV.

The chain recombines TRBV5-1 with TRBJ1-5; 7 positions agree with TRBD1. CDR1 is SGHRS and CDR2 is YFSETQ in the germline V gene. CDR3 size: 14 residues. With 0 bases clipped from V and 4 bases from J, the junction kept 1 base outside the gene matches. CDR3 in DNA: TGCGCCAGCAGCTTGGCAGGGGGAAATCAGCCCCAGCATTTT. Translated: CASSLAGGNQPQHF.

This clone was picked up a small number of times. The chain combines TRBV7-9 with TRBJ1-1, with D unresolved. The CDR3 length is 13 residues. V was trimmed by 1 base and J by 11 bases, leaving 14 bases between them. Germline V lookup: CDR1 SEHNR, CDR2 FQNEAQ (reference sequence). CDR3 sequence (DNA): TGTGCCAGCAGCTTAGGCCGGGATCTAATTGCTTTCTTT. The encoded protein is CASSLGRDLIAFF.

The chain links TRBV2 to TRBJ2-3, with a possible D match to TRBD1 (6 bases). The ends were cut back, 5 bases at V and 1 base at J, with 19 bases in the middle. Looked up from germline, CDR1 is SNHLY and CDR2 is FYNNEI. The length of the CDR3 is 17 residues. DNA for the CDR3: TGTGCCAGCAGTCAAGAACAGGGTTCCCGAGGCACAGATACGCAGTATTTT. The encoded protein is CASSQEQGSRGTDTQYF.

This sequence joins TRBV7-3 and TRBJ2-3, with 10 bases fitting TRBD1. Germline V gene lookup returns CDR1 SGHTA and CDR2 FQGTGA. V trimming: 2 bases; J trimming: 4 bases; junction bases outside the gene matches: 9. CDR3 length: 17 amino acids. The CDR3 sequence is CASSLGRGQGIADTQYF. CDR3 bases: TGTGCCAGCAGCTTAGGCCGGGGACAGGGGATAGCAGATACGCAGTATTTT.

The J gene is TRBJ1-2, the V gene TRBV6-4; TRBD1 aligns across 10 bases. The CDR3 extends over 14 amino acids. V shed 6 bases and J 7 bases; nucleotides not matched to a gene: 8. Germline V lookup: CDR1 MRHNA, CDR2 SNTAGT. CDR3 residues: CASRGDRGLGGYTF. The CDR3 bases are TGTGCCAGCAGGGGAGACAGGGGGCTCGGTGGCTACACCTTC.